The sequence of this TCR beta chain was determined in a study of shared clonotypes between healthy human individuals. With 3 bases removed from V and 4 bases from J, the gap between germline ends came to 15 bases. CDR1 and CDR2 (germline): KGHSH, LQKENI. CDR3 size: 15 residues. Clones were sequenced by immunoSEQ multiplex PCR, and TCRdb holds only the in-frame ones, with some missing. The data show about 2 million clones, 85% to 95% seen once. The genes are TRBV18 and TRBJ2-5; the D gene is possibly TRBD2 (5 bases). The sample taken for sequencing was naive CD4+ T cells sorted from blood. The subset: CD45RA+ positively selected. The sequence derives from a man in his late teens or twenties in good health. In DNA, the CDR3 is TGTGCCAGCTCACCCCCGGTCCTAGGAGGAGAGACCCAGTACTTC. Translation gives CASSPPVLGGETQYF. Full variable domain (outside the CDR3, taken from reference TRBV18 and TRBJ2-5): NAGVMQNPRHLVRRRGQEARLRCSPMKGHSHVYWYRQLPEEGLKFMVYLQKENIIDESGMPKERFSAEFPKEGPSILRIQQVVRGDSAAYFCASSPPVLGGETQYFGPGTRLLVL.